This entry describes one TCR beta chain. This record belongs to a study of blood T cell repertoires in COVID-19. This table comes from immunoSEQ multiplex PCR, and its TCRdb copy is limited to in-frame clones, with some not included. The sample holds a few hundred thousand clones, approximately 81% seen once. CDR3 length: 14 amino acids. Germline V gives CDR1 LNHDA, CDR2 SQIVND (reference sequence). J gave up 3 bases and V 5 bases, and 3 bases lay outside the gene matches. The TCR comes from a woman younger than 30 with acute or convalescent COVID-19. Sequenced sample: peripheral blood. V gene TRBV19 combines with J gene TRBJ2-2, with TRBD1 matching 7 bases. The CDR3 DNA reads as TGTGCCAGTAGTCGACAGGGATACACCGGGGAGCTGTTTTTT. It yields the protein CASSRQGYTGELFF.